This T cell receptor (beta chain) originates from a study of blood T cell dynamics during melanoma immunotherapy (dated by TCRdb to 2020 to 2021). Regarding the study in general: The patients had metastatic melanoma and were given first-line pembrolizumab or nivolumab plus ipilimumab as standard of care in the United Kingdom. A training cohort was formed from consecutive patients, and a further independent group of patients from the same centre was pooled into an external validation set. To find early correlates of response, the study profiled the peripheral T cell receptor repertoires of patients with metastatic melanoma both before and after one cycle of checkpoint inhibitor therapy. The paper as a whole reports these results and caveats: The relatively small sample size was recognized as a factor that could limit how well the results generalize. Unlike progressors, patients who went on to achieve disease control showed a bifurcated reorganization of the PBMC repertoire at W3, with either increased clonality or increased diversity. The study was unable to establish whether the T cell clones driving the repertoire changes were melanoma-specific or instead reflected general immune activation.

The time point label here, explained by the study, means: pre-treatment baseline. Blood samples were taken at two points: before treatment (T0) and at week 3 (W3), which came after the first cycle of checkpoint blockade. Except for a couple of patients with rapid clinical progression, response was assessed 12 weeks after the first infusion by RECIST 1.1; disease control meant complete response, partial response or stable disease. Patients were not eligible if they had prior systemic cancer treatment, concomitant immunosuppressant therapy or synchronous other active malignancies. To track both circulating cells and T cell turnover, TCR beta was sequenced from bulk PBMC as well as from plasma cell-free DNA. PBMC were isolated from blood with Lymphoprep and SepMate tubes, followed by red cell lysis. DNA from PBMC and sorted T cell subsets was extracted with QIAamp DNA Blood Mini kits. A remark on this clone: This receptor's antigen is unknown. There are no base qualities to consult, and no much larger clone falls within one base.

V and J lose 5 bases and 5 bases, and a span of 14 bases separates them. Its CDR3 holds 14 amino acids, cysteine through phenylalanine. The CDR3 DNA has 42 bases and is translated from base 1. Taken from the germline V gene, the CDR1 and CDR2 loops are LGHNT and FRNRAP. Every bulk PBMC sample had a fixed 350 ng of DNA loaded. TCR beta CDR3 sequences were amplified from genomic DNA using the immunoSEQ TCRb Assay kit according to manufacturer instructions. The KAPA Library Quantification Kit for Illumina platforms was used to quantify pooled libraries by qPCR. Pooled libraries were sequenced on an Illumina NextSeq 500, clustered at about 0.6-1.2 pM. The paper's processing steps were these. TCR data were analyzed using immunoSEQ ANALYZER and the R LymphoSeq package. A rearrangement efficiency score was calculated as productive divided by the sum of productive and non-productive CDR3 sequences. Clonality was assessed using the Gini coefficient and diversity using the Renyi index at alpha=1, with pairwise comparisons between timepoints within each patient. In LymphoSeq, clonal relatedness was computed with an edit distance of 3 and repertoire similarity was computed with the Bhattacharyya coefficient. To classify response, a linear discriminant analysis based on week-3 changes in clonality and diversity was built using the R MASS and caret packages. TCRdb provides this immuneACCESS table in a form limited to in-frame rearrangements. Some clones are lacking; in checked studies, under half of them reflect an unresolved V gene, and why the rest are absent is not known. That table furnishes V, J and clone size, whereas the DNA furnished D and trimming. The sample table holds about 15,000 clones, of which under 90% were seen once. The ten most abundant clones make up about 4.6% of the sample.

Here the sequenced sample was blood, taken from a patient treated with checkpoint blockade. The V and J genes are TRBV12-5 and TRBJ2-3; 6 matching bases give a weak D call of TRBD2. The source of this sequence is a human donor with melanoma. The DNA sequence is as follows: TGTGCTAGTGGTCATTATCACGGGGGAGATACGCAGTATTTT. This translates into CASGHYHGGDTQYF.